The 16 T cell receptor beta chains reported below all come from one sample, sequenced in a study of type 1 regulatory T cells. TCRdb independently ran MiXCR on the reads; one entry per CDR3 protein. The repertoire includes fewer than 75,000 distinct CDR3 sequences, 49% of them detected once, and 2% to 2.5% sits in the top ten. Antigens for these TCRs are unknown. Specimen: cultured non-Tr1 T cells, either the whole culture or a sorted T cell fraction (not recorded which). Every receptor here comes from a human donor in good health.

The chain combines TRBV2 with TRBJ2-5; D gene uncertain. The CDR3 spans 15 residues. V was shortened by 4 bases and J by 4 bases, with 16 bases between the two germline ends. Germline V lookup: CDR1 SNHLY, CDR2 FYNNEI. The CDR3 is CASSVLGSFVETQYF. The CDR3 DNA follows: TGTGCCAGCAGTGTGCTGGGTAGCTTCGTAGAGACCCAGTACTTC.

The chain combines TRBV5-1 with TRBJ2-1; 11 bases line up with TRBD2. CDR3 length: 16 residues. Trimming took 4 bases from V and 3 from J; bases not matched to a gene: 6. Germline V gene lookup returns CDR1 SGHRS and CDR2 YFSETQ. CDR3 amino acids: CASSPTSGGHYNEQFF. CDR3 nucleotide sequence: TGCGCCAGCAGCCCAACTAGCGGGGGCCACTACAATGAGCAGTTCTTC.

The V gene is TRBV12-3 or TRBV12-4, the J gene TRBJ2-1; D tentatively reads TRBD1 or TRBD2 (5 bases each). The V gene lost 3 bases and the J gene lost 7 bases, with 13 bases spanning the gap. The CDR3 is made up of 14 amino acids. The CDR3 loop is CASSLWTEGNEQFF. The DNA of the CDR3 is TGTGCCAGCAGTTTGTGGACCGAGGGGAATGAGCAGTTCTTC.

There are a few counts of this clonotype. This clone may be a read error of a much larger clone one base away. The chain employs TRBV12-3 or TRBV12-4 and TRBJ2-1; 10 nucleotides line up with TRBD2. This CDR3 comprises 15 residues. The junction had 7 bases not matched to a gene; V was cut back by 4 bases and J by 7 bases. CDR3 sequence (DNA): TGTGCCAGCAGTTCATGGACTAGCGGTACAAATGAGCAGTTCTTC. Translated, it gives CASSSWTSGTNEQFF.

This clonotype was observed a handful of times. This chain connects TRBV20-1 to TRBJ1-1; D is unresolved. The ends were cut back, 3 bases at V and 8 bases at J, with 13 bases in the middle. CDR1 and CDR2 from the germline V gene are DFQATT and SNEGSKA (reference sequence). This CDR3 is built from 12 residues. The CDR3 here is CSASGPTTEAFF. CDR3 nucleotides: TGCAGTGCTAGCGGACCGACGACCGAAGCTTTCTTT.

This clonotype was observed once. The chain employs TRBV19 and TRBJ1-1; 11 bases are shared with TRBD1. Unmatched junction bases numbered 7, after V lost 3 bases and J lost 4 bases. The CDR3 runs to 16 residues. Germline CDR1 is LNHDA and CDR2 is SQIVND (reference sequence). In DNA, the CDR3 is TGTGCCAGTAGTATTAGGGGACAGGGGGGGCCCACTGAAGCTTTCTTT. Translation: CASSIRGQGGPTEAFF. Filled out from reference TRBV19 and TRBJ1-1, the complete variable domain reads DGGITQSPKYLFRKEGQNVTLSCEQNLNHDAMYWYRQDPGQGLRLIYYSQIVNDFQKGDIAEGYSVSREKKESFPLTVTSAQKNPTAFYLCASSIRGQGGPTEAFFGQGTRLTVV.

This chain joins TRBV7-2 and TRBJ2-7; weak D call: TRBD2 (5 bases). The CDR3 extends over 14 amino acids. Per the germline V gene, CDR1 is SGHTA and CDR2 is FQGNSA. Trimming left V 1 base short and J 0 bases short, with 7 bases between. This CDR3 is CASSLETSSYEQYF. Written as DNA, the CDR3 is TGTGCCAGCAGCTTAGAAACTAGCTCCTACGAGCAGTACTTC.

A remark on this clonotype: The missing conserved phenylalanine or tryptophan at the end of this CDR3 makes a read error likely. The V gene is TRBV10-3, the J gene TRBJ1-1, with a weak D call TRBD1 (5 bases). The CDR3 is made up of 14 amino acids. Germline-derived CDR1 and CDR2 are ENHRY and SYGVKD. V dropped 6 bases and J dropped 4 bases, with 15 bases sitting between them. The CDR3 here is CAISRDWVPTEAFS. The CDR3 DNA reads TGTGCCATCAGCAGGGATTGGGTTCCCACTGAAGCTTTCTCT.

This clonotype was seen only a few times. The CDR3: CASSLAGQGPEGYGYTF. The CDR3 nucleotides read TGTGCCAGCAGCTTAGCGGGACAGGGGCCCGAAGGGTATGGCTACACCTTC. This rearrangement joins TRBV7-4 to TRBJ1-2, with 10 bases matching TRBD1. The CDR3 runs 17 residues. Unmatched junction bases numbered 9, after V lost 0 bases and J lost 5 bases. Germline values: CDR1 SGHVT, CDR2 SQSDAQ.

This clonotype occurred a few times. J is TRBJ1-4 and V is TRBV7-2; no clear D. The CDR3 loop spans 17 amino acids. V dropped 5 bases and J dropped 3 bases, with 19 bases sitting between them. CDR1 and CDR2 (germline): SGHTA, FQGNSA. The DNA of the CDR3 is TGTGCCAGCAGCCCCCGCAGACGAGTGGGGTCTAATGAAAAACTGTTTTTT. It translates to CASSPRRRVGSNEKLFF.

V gene TRBV7-9 combines with J gene TRBJ2-1, with 7 bases identical to TRBD2. CDR1 SEHNR and CDR2 FQNEAQ come from the germline V gene (reference sequence). The V and J ends lost 4 bases and 9 bases, in that order; junction bases with no gene match: 18. There are 17 residues in the CDR3. CDR3 loop: CASSSDSGVQLSGEQFF. The CDR3 DNA reads as TGTGCCAGCAGCTCAGACAGCGGGGTCCAGCTTTCGGGTGAGCAGTTCTTC.

The chain recombines TRBV15 with TRBJ2-7; the D is unclear. The CDR3 covers 15 residues. Germline V gene data show CDR1 as LNHNV and CDR2 as YYDKDF (reference sequence). V lost 3 bases to trimming and J lost 7 bases, with 19 bases between them. The CDR3 is CATSSDFADPAEQYF. The DNA of the CDR3 is TGTGCCACCAGCAGTGATTTCGCGGACCCGGCGGAGCAGTACTTC.

This chain joins TRBV20-1 and TRBJ2-7; 9 bases are a match to TRBD1. Germline V gene data show CDR1 as DFQATT and CDR2 as SNEGSKA (reference sequence). The CDR3 consists of 15 residues. The V gene end was trimmed by 6 bases and the J gene end by 2 bases; junction bases not matched to a gene: 11. CDR3 DNA sequence: TGCAGTGCAATAGCCCCGGGACAGGGTGCCTACGAGCAGTACTTC. Encoded protein: CSAIAPGQGAYEQYF.

DNA for the CDR3: TGTGCCAGCAGCTTAGCGTCGGGGGACACTGAAGCTTTCTTT. It codes for CASSLASGDTEAFF. The J gene is TRBJ1-1, the V gene TRBV7-6; TRBD1 might be the D (5 bases). Trimming pared 0 bases from V and 3 bases from J, leaving 8 bases between. The CDR3 has 14 amino acids. CDR1 and CDR2 (germline): SGHVS, FNYEAQ.

The rearrangement uses TRBV5-5 and TRBJ1-2; TRBD1 might be the D (6 bases). The CDR3 extends over 15 amino acids. Germline V CDR1 and CDR2: SGHKS, YYEKEE (reference sequence). V gave up 4 bases and J gave up 8 bases, with 21 bases separating them. DNA for the CDR3: TGTGCCAGCAGCCTCGGTGTGGGGGGGGCGAGAGGCTACACCTTC. Protein sequence: CASSLGVGGARGYTF.

The chain combines TRBV15 with TRBJ1-1; 7 bases map to TRBD1. The CDR3 sequence is 13 residues long. Trimming cost V 3 bases and J 4 bases; bases outside gene matches: 2. The germline V gene encodes CDR1 LNHNV and CDR2 YYDKDF (reference sequence). CDR3 protein: CATSSHRGTEAFF. In nucleotides, the CDR3 is TGTGCCACCAGCAGTCACAGGGGCACTGAAGCTTTCTTT.